This TCR beta chain was sequenced for a study of Ad26.COV2.S vaccination and SARS-CoV-2 variants. Looking at the study overall: Once, or twice with 56 days between doses, Ad26.COV2.S was given intramuscularly. Study observations and caveats: Participants given vaccine showed non-spike TCR breadth similar to that of placebo recipients.

Treatment here: 15 to 20 received Ad26.COV2.S at low or high dose, single or two shots; 5 received placebo; per-sample allocation not given. Collection of samples fell on day 63 after the first vaccine or placebo injection. An Ad26 vector expressing Wuhan-strain SARS-CoV-2 spike served as the vaccine. Germline CDR1 DFQATT, CDR2 SNEGSKA (reference sequence). CDR3 length: 11 residues. The germline V and J ends were trimmed by 1 base and 8 bases, with 5 bases remaining between them. Comments on this clone: The antigen is not known.

Generated by immunoSEQ multiplex PCR, the TCRdb table keeps only in-frame clones and is missing some. The profile shows a few hundred thousand clones, roughly 88% of them singletons. This chain links TRBV20-1 with TRBJ1-4, with no clear D. This sequence originates from a person between 18 and 60 years old who received the Ad26.COV2.S COVID-19 vaccine or a placebo. Sequenced here: peripheral blood, sampled in a trial of Ad26.COV2.S vaccine versus placebo. DNA of the CDR3: TGCAGTGCTAGAGTGCACGAAAAACTGTTTTTT. Translated: CSARVHEKLFF.